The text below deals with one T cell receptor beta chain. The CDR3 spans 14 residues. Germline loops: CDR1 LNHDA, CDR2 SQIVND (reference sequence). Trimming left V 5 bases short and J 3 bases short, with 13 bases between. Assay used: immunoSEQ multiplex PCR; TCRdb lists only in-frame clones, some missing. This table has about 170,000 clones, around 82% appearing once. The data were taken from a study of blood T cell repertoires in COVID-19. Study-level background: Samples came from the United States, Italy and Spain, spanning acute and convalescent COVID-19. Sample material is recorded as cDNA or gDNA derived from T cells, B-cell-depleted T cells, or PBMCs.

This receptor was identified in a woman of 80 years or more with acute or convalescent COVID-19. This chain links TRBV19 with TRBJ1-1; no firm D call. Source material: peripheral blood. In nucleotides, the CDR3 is TGTGCCAGTAGTCTTCATCGAGAGTACACTGAAGCTTTCTTT. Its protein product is CASSLHREYTEAFF.